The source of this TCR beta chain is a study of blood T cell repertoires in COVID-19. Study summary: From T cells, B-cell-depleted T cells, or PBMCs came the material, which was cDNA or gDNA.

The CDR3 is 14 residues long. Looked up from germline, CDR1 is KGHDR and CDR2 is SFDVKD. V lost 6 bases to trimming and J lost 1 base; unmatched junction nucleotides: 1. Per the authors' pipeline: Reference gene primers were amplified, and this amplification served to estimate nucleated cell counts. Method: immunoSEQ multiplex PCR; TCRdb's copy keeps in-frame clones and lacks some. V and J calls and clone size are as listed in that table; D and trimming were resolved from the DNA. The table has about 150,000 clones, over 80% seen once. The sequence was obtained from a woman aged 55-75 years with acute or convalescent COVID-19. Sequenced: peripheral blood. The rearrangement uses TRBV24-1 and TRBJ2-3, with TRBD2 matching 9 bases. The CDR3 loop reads CATSPSGGTDTQYF. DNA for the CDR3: TGTGCCACCAGTCCTAGCGGGGGCACAGATACGCAGTATTTT.